This note documents a single TCR beta chain sequence. The data stem from a study of T cell responses to AZD1222 COVID-19 vaccine. Only in-frame clones appear in the TCRdb table, and some are missing; sequencing was by immunoSEQ multiplex PCR. The sample includes roughly 120,000 clones, about 88% of them seen just once. Germline CDR1 reads MGHRA; CDR2 reads YSYEKL. The V end was cut by 0 bases, the J end by 4 bases, with 7 bases between. The CDR3 has 13 residues. This material consisted of peripheral blood, taken on day 0 of AZD1222 vaccination. V is TRBV4-1 and J is TRBJ2-7; D gene ambiguous. The TCR originated in an adult in good health. The CDR3 here is CASSQDWSYEQYF. Written as DNA, the CDR3 is TGCGCCAGCAGCCAAGATTGGAGTTACGAGCAGTACTTC.